The sequence of this T cell receptor beta chain was determined in a study of T cell changes during pregnancy in multiple sclerosis. Only in-frame clones appear in the TCRdb table, and some are missing; sequencing was by immunoSEQ multiplex PCR. The data show approximately 80,000 clones, roughly 93% seen once. Losses at the gene ends were 2 bases for V and 2 bases for J; bases not matched to a gene: 7. The CDR3 has 16 amino acids. The germline V gene encodes CDR1 LNHDA and CDR2 SQIVND (reference sequence). The sample was peripheral blood, taken in the second trimester of pregnancy. The chain links TRBV19 to TRBJ2-3; TRBD2 aligns across 7 bases. The TCR sequence derives from a female donor in good health, enrolled as a control in a pregnancy study. The DNA of the CDR3 is TGTGCCAGTAGTATATCGAGCGGGGCCTACACAGATACGCAGTATTTT. Protein product: CASSISSGAYTDTQYF.